This TCR beta chain comes out of a study of T cell changes during pregnancy in multiple sclerosis. V lost 3 bases to trimming and J lost 2 bases; unmatched junction nucleotides: 1. Germline CDR1 is SGDLS and CDR2 is YYNGEE. The CDR3 consists of 13 residues. Sequenced by immunoSEQ multiplex PCR; TCRdb stores in-frame clones only, minus some. The data hold 36,000 or so clones, with 85% to 95% observed a single time. The source of this sequence is a female donor with multiple sclerosis, enrolled in a pregnancy study. The sample comprised PBMCs (not recorded whether the cells were cultured). The chain has TRBV9 and TRBJ2-5; TRBD1 agrees at 7 bases. The CDR3 sequence is CASSGDSQETQYF. The CDR3 region has the DNA TGTGCCAGCAGCGGGGACAGTCAAGAGACCCAGTACTTC.